This T cell receptor beta chain was identified during a study of T-cell reconstitution after alpha-beta-depleted transplantation in children. A library of TCRbeta sequences, prepared with unique molecular identifiers, was generated. MiXCR, run by TCRdb on the PCR reads, gives a single entry per CDR3 protein. This table holds about 500,000 distinct CDR3 sequences, roughly 33% found once. The CDR3 loop spans 12 amino acids. Trimming shortened V by 1 base and J by 1 base, and 4 bases separated the two germline ends. The germline V gene has CDR1 SQVTM and CDR2 ANQGSEA. The source material was PBMCs from the stem cell graft donor, sampled from the stem cell graft. The TCR originated in a human donor who donated a stem cell graft to a child with aplastic anemia. This sequence joins TRBV29-1 and TRBJ2-5; no clear D. The CDR3 DNA sequence: TGCAGCGTTGAAGGGGTCCAAGAGACCCAGTACTTC. Its protein product is CSVEGVQETQYF.